Included here is one T cell receptor (beta chain) sequence, with context. Its target is unknown. The data derive from a study of T cells in localized non-small cell lung cancer. V lost 2 bases, J lost 1 base, and 8 bases lay in between. Germline V gene data show CDR1 as KGHSH and CDR2 as LQKENI. This CDR3 spans 14 amino acids. Points from the study as a whole: A raised T cell density in blood coincided with lengthier overall survival. Uninvolved adjacent lung showed peak T cell clonality, exceeding tumor. There were a median roughly 60 of the top 100 tumor clones appearing in adjacent lung. The study sequenced only one region of the tumor. As a result, intratumor heterogeneity could not be excluded and remains possible.

TCRdb's table, derived via immunoSEQ multiplex PCR, lists solely in-frame clones and lacks some. In the table there are approximately 20,000 clones, 89% of which are singletons. The sequence was collected from a man aged 40 to 70 with stage I lung adenocarcinoma. The chain carries TRBV18 and TRBJ1-1; no firm D call. Sample: peripheral blood, taken before any cancer treatment. The CDR3 sequence is CASSPITRNTEAFF. CDR3 sequence (DNA): TGTGCCAGCTCACCAATCACCCGGAACACTGAAGCTTTCTTT. Full variable domain (missing parts from reference TRBV18 and TRBJ1-1): NAGVMQNPRHLVRRRGQEARLRCSPMKGHSHVYWYRQLPEEGLKFMVYLQKENIIDESGMPKERFSAEFPKEGPSILRIQQVVRGDSAAYFCASSPITRNTEAFFGQGTRLTVV.